Presented here are 30 T cell receptor beta chains from one specimen sequenced in a study of control samples from healthy donors and cancer patients. TCRdb's copy holds only in-frame clones and misses some; the assay was immunoSEQ multiplex PCR. This table holds some 95,000 clones, roughly 92% found once. Sequenced input: blood. Receptors originate from a human donor in good health. The donor label of this sample is uncertain.

V usage is TRBV25-1 and J usage is TRBJ1-2; the D gene is possibly TRBD1 (5 bases). Germline CDR1 is MGHDK and CDR2 is SYGVNS. Between the trimmed V and J ends, which lost 7 bases and 5 bases, there was a span of 14 bases. The CDR3 is 13 residues long. This CDR3 reads CASTGTDGYGYTF. CDR3 nucleotide sequence: TGTGCCAGCACAGGGACCGACGGATATGGCTACACCTTC.

The gene calls are TRBV7-2 and TRBJ1-3; TRBD1 might be the D (5 bases). This CDR3 is 16 amino acids long. V was cut by 5 bases and J by 0 bases, with 14 bases left in between. From germline, CDR1 is SGHTA and CDR2 FQGNSA. This chain's CDR3 is CASSLRQRGSGNTIYF. The CDR3 DNA is TGTGCCAGCAGCCTCCGTCAGAGGGGCTCTGGAAACACCATATATTTT.

The V gene is TRBV12-5, the J gene TRBJ1-1, with TRBD1 as a possible D gene (6 bases). The CDR3 has 14 amino acids. CDR1 and CDR2 from the germline V gene are LGHNT and FRNRAP. V dropped 6 bases and J dropped 4 bases, with 15 bases sitting between them. CDR3 amino acids: CASGQGGIITEAFF. Here the CDR3 DNA reads TGTGCTAGTGGACAGGGAGGAATTATCACTGAAGCTTTCTTT.

The V call is TRBV6-5, the J call TRBJ2-1; the match to TRBD1 covers 9 bases. CDR1 is MNHEY and CDR2 is SVGAGI in the germline V gene. The CDR3 sequence is 14 residues long. V lost 6 bases, J lost 7 bases, and 7 bases stayed unmatched. CDR3 loop: CASRARDRGNEQFF. In DNA form, the CDR3 reads TGTGCCAGCAGAGCCCGTGACAGGGGGAATGAGCAGTTCTTC.

The V gene is TRBV10-3, the J gene TRBJ2-2; D is unresolved. The CDR3 has 12 residues. V was shortened by 1 base and J by 4 bases, with 1 base between the two germline ends. CDR1 is ENHRY, CDR2 SYGVKD, per germline. CDR3: CAISEFTGELFF. As DNA, the CDR3 is TGTGCCATCAGTGAGTTCACCGGGGAGCTGTTTTTT.

This sequence joins TRBV29-1 and TRBJ1-1; D not resolved. Germline CDR1 reads SQVTM; CDR2 reads ANQGSEA. The CDR3 spans 13 residues. Trimming removed 3 bases at V and 5 bases at J, with 13 bases between. CDR3: CSVDLSRGTEAFF. Written as DNA, the CDR3 is TGCAGCGTTGATCTCTCCCGAGGGACTGAAGCTTTCTTT.

The table lists this clone with a few counts. Germline and junction disagree at one end, which may indicate a read error. This chain links TRBV11-2 with TRBJ1-1; tentatively, D is TRBD1 (5 bases). The CDR3 has 12 residues. Germline CDR1 SGHAT, CDR2 FQNNGV. The CDR3 nucleotides are TGTGCCAGCAGCATAGACAGCAGAGGGGCTTTCTTT. Encoded protein: CASSIDSRGAFF. The whole variable domain, filled in from reference TRBV11-2 and TRBJ1-1, reads EAGVAQSPRYKIIEKRQSVAFWCNPISGHATLYWYQQILGQGPKLLIQFQNNGVVDDSQLPKDRFSAERLKGVDSTLKIQPAKLEDSAVYLCASSIDSRGAFFGQGTRLTVV.

The chain uses TRBV3-1 (or the pseudogene TRBV3-2) and TRBJ2-7, with D possibly TRBD2 on 5 matching bases. CDR1 is LGHDT, CDR2 YNNKEL, per germline (reference sequence). This CDR3 spans 13 amino acids. The germline V and J ends were trimmed by 3 bases and 4 bases, with 10 bases remaining between them. The CDR3 DNA is TGTGCCAGCAGCCAGCCAGGCGGGTACGAGCAGTACTTC. It yields the protein CASSQPGGYEQYF.

The chain couples TRBV27 to TRBJ1-6, with 9 bases aligning to TRBD1. Germline trimming cut 1 base from V and 11 bases from J; bases unmatched to any gene: 6. The CDR3 has 15 residues. Germline V gene lookup returns CDR1 MNHEY and CDR2 SMNVEV (reference sequence). CDR3 sequence (DNA): TGTGCCAGCAGTTTATGGACGGGACAGGGTGCACCCCTCCACTTT. Translated: CASSLWTGQGAPLHF.

CDR3 DNA sequence: TGCGCCAGCAGCTTGGAACCGGACGGCTATGGCTACACCTTC. Translated: CASSLEPDGYGYTF. V usage is TRBV5-1 and J usage is TRBJ1-2, with unresolved D. The CDR3 runs to 14 residues. V was clipped by 0 bases and J by 4 bases, with 10 bases between them. CDR1 and CDR2 from the germline V gene are SGHRS and YFSETQ. The whole variable domain, filled in from reference TRBV5-1 and TRBJ1-2, reads KAGVTQTPRYLIKTRGQQVTLSCSPISGHRSVSWYQQTPGQGLQFLFEYFSETQRNKGNFPGRFSGRQFSNSRSEMNVSTLELGDSALYLCASSLEPDGYGYTFGSGTRLTVV.

The J gene is TRBJ2-3, the V gene TRBV4-3; TRBD2 matches 10 bases. The germline V gene has CDR1 LGHNA and CDR2 YSLEER. This CDR3 has 16 residues. Germline trimming cut 3 bases from V and 1 base from J; bases unmatched to any gene: 4. CDR3 nucleotides: TGCGCCAGCAGCCACAGAAGCGGGGGGGGCACAGATACGCAGTATTTT. It codes for CASSHRSGGGTDTQYF.

The V gene is TRBV7-3, the J gene TRBJ2-2; a weak D match, TRBD1 (6 bases). The germline CDR1 and CDR2 sequences are SGHTA and FQGTGA. This CDR3 spans 15 amino acids. The V end was cut by 5 bases, the J end by 1 base, with 11 bases between. The DNA of the CDR3 is TGTGCCAGCAGCACATCGGGACAGAACACCGGGGAGCTGTTTTTT. Protein sequence: CASSTSGQNTGELFF.

The rearrangement uses TRBV19 and TRBJ1-4; no definite D call. The CDR3 totals 16 residues. Trimming stripped 5 bases from V and 3 bases from J, with 16 bases between. CDR1 and CDR2 from the germline V gene are LNHDA and SQIVND (reference sequence). CDR3 nucleotides: TGTGCCAGTAGTCCTCGCCGGGGTACCGCTAATGAAAAACTGTTTTTT. Its protein is CASSPRRGTANEKLFF.

This chain links TRBV10-1 with TRBJ2-3; the D gene is possibly TRBD2 (6 bases). Germline V gene data show CDR1 as WNHNN and CDR2 as SYGVQD (reference sequence). V lost 2 bases to trimming and J lost 0 bases, with 9 bases between them. CDR3 length equals 15 residues. CDR3 nucleotide sequence: TGCGCCAGCAGTGAGAGGGGAGGTAGCACAGATACGCAGTATTTT. Translated, it gives CASSERGGSTDTQYF.

This clone was recorded only once. CDR3 coding DNA: TGTGCCAGCAGTTACCTGGGTATTTCGACAGATACGCAGTATTTT. Its protein product is CASSYLGISTDTQYF. The chain links TRBV6-2 or TRBV6-3 to TRBJ2-3; no definite D call. The length of the CDR3 is 15 residues. The V and J ends lost 2 bases and 3 bases respectively, with 12 bases between them. Germline CDR1 is MNHEY and CDR2 is SVGEGT.

This chain links TRBV6-1 with TRBJ2-6, with 12 bases identical to TRBD1. From germline, CDR1 is MNHNS and CDR2 SASEGT. The CDR3 is 18 amino acids. J gave up 2 bases and V 1 base, and 3 bases lay outside the gene matches. The CDR3 nucleotides are TGTGCCAGCAGTGAAGTGGGACAGGGGGCGCCTGGGGCCAACGTCCTGACTTTC. Residues: CASSEVGQGAPGANVLTF.

This clone was recorded only once. The V call is TRBV6-5, the J call TRBJ1-5; D not certain. There are 14 residues in the CDR3. From germline, CDR1 is MNHEY and CDR2 SVGAGI. V was clipped by 5 bases and J by 1 base, with 9 bases between them. CDR3 sequence: CASSLDGSNQPQHF. CDR3 sequence (DNA): TGTGCCAGCAGTCTGGACGGAAGCAATCAGCCCCAGCATTTT.

The chain combines TRBV2 with TRBJ2-3; a possible D gene is TRBD2 (6 bases). The germline CDR1 and CDR2 sequences are SNHLY and FYNNEI. Trimming removed 3 bases from V and 0 bases from J, with 7 bases in between. This CDR3 is 14 amino acids long. The CDR3 protein is CASSEGTSTDTQYF. CDR3 nucleotides: TGTGCCAGCAGTGAGGGGACTAGCACAGATACGCAGTATTTT. Together with reference TRBV2 and TRBJ2-3, the CDR3 gives the full variable domain: EPEVTQTPSHQVTQMGQEVILRCVPISNHLYFYWYRQILGQKVEFLVSFYNNEISEKSEIFDDQFSVERPDGSNFTLKIRSTKLEDSAMYFCASSEGTSTDTQYFGPGTRLTVL.

The J gene is TRBJ2-2, the V gene TRBV27; D uncertain. The CDR3 is 16 amino acids. The germline V and J ends were trimmed by 10 bases and 3 bases, with 21 bases remaining between them. Germline CDR1 is MNHEY and CDR2 is SMNVEV (reference sequence). The CDR3 DNA reads TGTGCCACAAAAAAATCGAGGTGGAAGGACACCGGGGAGCTGTTTTTT. The encoded protein is CATKKSRWKDTGELFF.

The chain has TRBV19 and TRBJ2-7, with a weak D call TRBD1 (6 bases). The germline V gene encodes CDR1 LNHDA and CDR2 SQIVND (reference sequence). Trimming cost V 7 bases and J 6 bases, with 19 bases left between them. This CDR3 is 14 amino acids long. The CDR3 is CASTKPGTPSEQYF. The DNA of the CDR3 is TGTGCCAGTACTAAACCCGGGACACCCTCCGAGCAGTACTTC.

The V and J genes are TRBV30 and TRBJ1-6, with TRBD1 as a possible D gene (6 bases). The CDR3 is made up of 15 amino acids. The V gene lost 2 bases and the J gene lost 5 bases, with 13 bases spanning the gap. Germline assignment: CDR1 GTSNPN and CDR2 SVGIG (reference sequence). CDR3 region: CAWSTGTPNNSPLHF. In DNA, the CDR3 is TGTGCCTGGAGTACCGGGACACCTAATAATTCACCCCTCCACTTT. The whole variable domain, remainder taken from reference TRBV30 and TRBJ1-6, is SQTIHQWPATLVQPVGSPLSLECTVEGTSNPNLYWYRQAAGRGLQLLFYSVGIGQISSEVPQNLSASRPQDRQFILSSKKLLLSDSGFYLCAWSTGTPNNSPLHFGNGTRLTVT.

This rearrangement joins TRBV6-2 or TRBV6-3 to TRBJ2-3, with 8 bases lining up with TRBD2. After removal of 6 bases from V and 2 bases from J, the junction contained 7 bases not matched to a gene. The germline V gene encodes CDR1 MNHEY and CDR2 SVGEGT. This CDR3 spans 15 amino acids. The CDR3 loop reads CASSPSGPPTDTQYF. The CDR3 coding sequence is TGTGCCAGCAGCCCTAGCGGGCCTCCCACAGATACGCAGTATTTT.

The J gene is TRBJ1-3, the V gene TRBV21-1; the table's D gene call, TRBD1, was not cross checked with the DNA. TRBV21-1 is a pseudogene locus. The CDR3 contains 15 residues. The DNA of the CDR3 is TGTGCCAGCAGAGTGAGGGGGACCTCTGGAAACACCATATATTTT. It is translated as CASRVRGTSGNTIYF.

J is TRBJ2-7 and V is TRBV9; D is unclear. Trimming pared 3 bases from V and 5 bases from J, leaving 12 bases between. Germline V CDR1 and CDR2: SGDLS, YYNGEE. This CDR3 has 13 amino acids. The CDR3 region is CASSAEARDEQYF. The DNA for the CDR3 is TGTGCCAGCAGCGCCGAGGCTCGGGACGAGCAGTACTTC.

The chain combines TRBV30 with TRBJ1-6; weak D call: TRBD1 (5 bases). The V and J ends lost 2 bases and 7 bases respectively, with 15 bases between them. This CDR3 has 15 amino acids. Germline CDR1 reads GTSNPN; CDR2 reads SVGIG (reference sequence). CDR3 DNA sequence: TGTGCCTGGAGTCGCAGGGCGCAGTTAAATTCACCCCTCCACTTT. Residues: CAWSRRAQLNSPLHF. Drawing the rest from reference TRBV30 and TRBJ1-6, the complete variable domain is SQTIHQWPATLVQPVGSPLSLECTVEGTSNPNLYWYRQAAGRGLQLLFYSVGIGQISSEVPQNLSASRPQDRQFILSSKKLLLSDSGFYLCAWSRRAQLNSPLHFGNGTRLTVT.

CDR3 DNA: TGTGCCAGCAGTGGGGACAGGGGCTATAATTCACCCCTCCACTTT. Amino acid sequence: CASSGDRGYNSPLHF. The chain combines TRBV2 with TRBJ1-6; 10 bases are a match to TRBD1. Losses at the gene ends were 4 bases for V and 3 bases for J; bases not matched to a gene: 0. CDR1 and CDR2 from the germline V gene are SNHLY and FYNNEI. The CDR3 totals 15 residues.

V and J are TRBV5-4 and TRBJ1-1; D ambiguous. The germline V gene has CDR1 SGHNT and CDR2 YYREEE (reference sequence). This CDR3 contains 16 residues. Trimming removed 4 bases from V and 4 bases from J, with 20 bases in between. The CDR3 DNA is TGTGCCAGCAGCCGGGGAGCAGCCCCCGCGGGCACTGAAGCTTTCTTT. It specifies CASSRGAAPAGTEAFF.

The genes are TRBV19 and TRBJ1-1; D is uncertain. V was shortened by 1 base and J by 2 bases, with 11 bases between the two germline ends. There are 15 residues in the CDR3. CDR1 and CDR2 from the germline V gene are LNHDA and SQIVND (reference sequence). The CDR3 DNA follows: TGTGCCAGTAGTATAGGGGTAGTACTAAACACTGAAGCTTTCTTT. Its translation is CASSIGVVLNTEAFF.

This clone was counted only a few times. The V and J genes are TRBV6-1 and TRBJ2-3; TRBD1 might be the D (7 bases). Germline-derived CDR1 and CDR2 are MNHNS and SASEGT. The CDR3 length is 16 residues. Trimming took 1 base from V and 4 from J, leaving 15 bases between them. The CDR3 here is CASSEDWQGGSDTQYF. The CDR3 DNA follows: TGTGCCAGCAGTGAAGATTGGCAGGGGGGATCAGATACGCAGTATTTT.

This rearrangement joins TRBV18 to TRBJ1-1; D possibly corresponds to TRBD1 (5 bases). The V end lost 2 bases, the J end lost 0 bases, and 10 bases lay between the germline ends. This CDR3 has 15 amino acids. Germline V gene data show CDR1 as KGHSH and CDR2 as LQKENI. CDR3 amino acids: CASSPTGPMNTEAFF. CDR3 coding DNA: TGTGCCAGCTCACCAACGGGACCGATGAACACTGAAGCTTTCTTT.